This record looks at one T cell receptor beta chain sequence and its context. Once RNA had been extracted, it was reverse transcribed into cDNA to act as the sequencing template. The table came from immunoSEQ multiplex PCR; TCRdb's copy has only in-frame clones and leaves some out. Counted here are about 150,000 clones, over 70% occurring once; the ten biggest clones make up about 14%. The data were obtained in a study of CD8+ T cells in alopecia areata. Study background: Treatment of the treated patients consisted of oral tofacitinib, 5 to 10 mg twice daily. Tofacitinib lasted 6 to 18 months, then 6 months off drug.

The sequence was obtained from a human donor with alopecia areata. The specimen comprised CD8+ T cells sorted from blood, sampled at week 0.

CDR3 sequence (DNA): TGCGCCAGTTCGCGGGGGTTGAGTGAGCAGTTCTTC. Protein sequence: CASSRGLSEQFF. The chain uses TRBV10-2 and TRBJ2-1; 7 bases fit TRBD2. The CDR3 contains 12 residues. Germline lookup yields CDR1 WSHSY and CDR2 SAAADI. The V and J ends lost 9 bases and 9 bases, in that order; junction bases with no gene match: 8.